Following are 2 T cell receptor beta chains from one sample sequenced in a study of T cell repertoires in cytomegalovirus infection. TCRdb re-derived calls from the reads in MiXCR, one entry per CDR3 protein. This table holds approximately 500,000 distinct CDR3 sequences, approximately 17% found once. The sequenced sample consisted of CD8+ T cells from PBMCs. These receptors came from a human donor in good health (CMV status not recorded). Some clones in this sample may be carry-over from other donors' samples.

In this sample, this clonotype turned up a few times. The chain carries TRBV19 and TRBJ2-5, with 9 bases matching TRBD2. With V trimmed by 4 bases and J by 1 base, 10 bases remained unmatched. CDR1 is LNHDA and CDR2 is SQIVND in the germline V gene (reference sequence). The length of the CDR3 is 17 residues. The CDR3 loop is CASSTSLAGEGQETQYF. CDR3 sequence (DNA): TGTGCCAGTAGTACCTCCTTAGCGGGAGAGGGCCAAGAGACCCAGTACTTC.

This clonotype was detected many times. This chain uses TRBV7-3 with TRBJ2-3; TRBD2 agrees at 9 bases. The junction had 9 bases not matched to a gene; V was cut back by 7 bases and J by 4 bases. The CDR3 runs to 15 residues. The germline V gene encodes CDR1 SGHTA and CDR2 FQGTGA. Here the CDR3 reads CASIYSGRRADTQYF. The CDR3 DNA reads as TGTGCCAGCATCTATAGCGGGAGACGGGCAGATACGCAGTATTTT.